These 20 T cell receptor beta chains originate from one sample sequenced in a study of cytomegalovirus exposure and HLA in healthy donors. Method: immunoSEQ multiplex PCR; TCRdb's copy keeps in-frame clones and lacks some. The repertoire has under 65,000 clones, approximately 89% of them found once; the top ten carry 7.5% to 10%. Sequences were obtained from PBMCs. These receptors were collected from a woman under 30 in good health and CMV-seropositive.

Here the CDR3 reads CASSITGATNEKLFF. Written as DNA, the CDR3 is TGTGCCAGCAGTATTACAGGGGCCACTAATGAAAAACTGTTTTTT. V and J are TRBV27 and TRBJ1-4, with 7 bases lining up with TRBD1. The germline gives CDR1 MNHEY, CDR2 SMNVEV (reference sequence). Trimming removed 5 bases from V and 2 bases from J; junction bases left unmatched: 5. This CDR3 region has 15 residues.

The V call is TRBV6-5, the J call TRBJ2-2, with D possibly being TRBD1 (5 bases). The CDR3 covers 13 residues. V lost 6 bases and J 7 bases, leaving 12 bases between the germline ends. Germline V gene lookup returns CDR1 MNHEY and CDR2 SVGAGI. In DNA form, the CDR3 reads TGTGCCAGCAGGCACACAGGCGGCGGGGAGCTGTTTTTT. It yields the protein CASRHTGGGELFF.

The CDR3 DNA reads TGTGCCAGCAGTTTTACCCTACCGGGGCAGTTCTTC. This codes for CASSFTLPGQFF. The chain links TRBV28 to TRBJ2-1; no clear D. This CDR3 is built from 12 residues. Trimming cost V 3 bases and J 12 bases, with 12 bases left between them. CDR1 and CDR2 (germline): MDHEN, SYDVKM.

This clone was seen a single time. The gene calls are TRBV11-2 and TRBJ2-4; D is ambiguous. Germline V CDR1 and CDR2: SGHAT, FQNNGV. Trimming pared 4 bases from V and 0 bases from J, leaving 7 bases between. The CDR3 has 14 residues. CDR3 protein: CASSSIGAKNIQYF. The CDR3 DNA sequence: TGTGCCAGCAGCTCGATCGGAGCCAAAAACATTCAGTACTTC.

The gene calls are TRBV11-3 and TRBJ1-1, with D maybe TRBD1 (5 bases). CDR3 length: 13 residues. V was cut by 3 bases and J by 3 bases, with 8 bases left in between. The germline gives CDR1 SGHNT, CDR2 YENEEA. The CDR3 DNA sequence: TGTGCCAGCAGCTTTAGCAGGGACACTGAAGCTTTCTTT. Encoded protein: CASSFSRDTEAFF.

The chain joins TRBV27 to TRBJ2-7; TRBD2 is a possible D gene (6 bases). Germline V gene sequence: CDR1 MNHEY, CDR2 SMNVEV (reference sequence). The germline V and J ends were trimmed by 6 bases and 6 bases, with 21 bases remaining between them. CDR3 length: 15 residues. CDR3 DNA sequence: TGTGCCAGCAGGTCTTGGGAGGCTTTAAGGGGCGAGCAGTACTTC. It translates to CASRSWEALRGEQYF.

The CDR3 protein is CATSRDRGGKTQYF. Here the CDR3 DNA reads TGTGCCACCAGCAGGGACAGGGGAGGAAAGACCCAGTACTTC. The genes are TRBV15 and TRBJ2-5; 9 nucleotides match TRBD1. V dropped 3 bases and J dropped 6; count of bases not matched to a gene: 5. Germline loops: CDR1 LNHNV, CDR2 YYDKDF (reference sequence). The CDR3 is 14 amino acids.

This sequence joins TRBV2 and TRBJ2-6, with TRBD1 as a possible D gene (6 bases). CDR1 and CDR2 (germline): SNHLY, FYNNEI. The CDR3 is made up of 15 amino acids. Between the trimmed V and J ends, which lost 6 bases and 1 base, there was a span of 10 bases. The CDR3 nucleotides are TGTGCCAGCAGACAACAGGGATCTGGGGCCAACGTCCTGACTTTC. It translates to CASRQQGSGANVLTF. The full variable domain, its missing parts supplied by reference TRBV2 and TRBJ2-6, is EPEVTQTPSHQVTQMGQEVILRCVPISNHLYFYWYRQILGQKVEFLVSFYNNEISEKSEIFDDQFSVERPDGSNFTLKIRSTKLEDSAMYFCASRQQGSGANVLTFGAGSRLTVL.

The chain joins TRBV12-2 to TRBJ2-2; TRBD1, the table's D call, was not compared with the DNA. TRBV12-2 is shown as a pseudogene. The CDR3 consists of 15 residues. CDR3: CASRYTGRNTGELFF. CDR3 sequence (DNA): TGTGCAAGTCGCTATACAGGGAGGAACACCGGGGAGCTGTTTTTT.

Only a few counts were recorded for this clone. The chain joins TRBV5-5 to TRBJ2-2; 8 nucleotides match TRBD2. In germline, CDR1 is SGHKS, CDR2 YYEKEE (reference sequence). V shed 3 bases, J shed 1 base, and the junction held 2 bases outside the gene matches. This CDR3 is 15 amino acids long. The CDR3 bases are TGTGCCAGCAGCTGGGCGGGGGGGAACACCGGGGAGCTGTTTTTT. It encodes CASSWAGGNTGELFF.

This clone has only one observation. This rearrangement joins TRBV9 to TRBJ1-2, with 9 bases lining up with TRBD1. J was trimmed by 2 bases and V by 2 bases; bases with no gene match: 1. The germline gives CDR1 SGDLS, CDR2 YYNGEE. The CDR3 length is 14 residues. CDR3 sequence (DNA): TGTGCCAGCAGCGTGGGACAGGGCAACTATGGCTACACCTTC. As protein: CASSVGQGNYGYTF.

The rearrangement joins TRBV11-3 to TRBJ2-1; 7 bases fit TRBD2. V shed 1 base, J shed 9 bases, and the junction held 6 bases outside the gene matches. The CDR3 extends over 14 amino acids. Germline V gives CDR1 SGHNT, CDR2 YENEEA. The CDR3 is CASSLVTGEGEQFF. The CDR3 DNA reads TGTGCCAGCAGCTTAGTTACCGGGGAGGGTGAGCAGTTCTTC.

This chain connects TRBV9 to TRBJ1-1; D gene ambiguous. Germline V gives CDR1 SGDLS, CDR2 YYNGEE. Trimming shortened V by 3 bases and J by 1 base, and 16 bases separated the two germline ends. The CDR3 runs to 16 residues. The CDR3 DNA follows: TGTGCCAGCAGCGCCAGCTTGGGCATGGGGAACACTGAAGCTTTCTTT. Its translation is CASSASLGMGNTEAFF.

The gene calls are TRBV19 and TRBJ1-6, with D perhaps TRBD1 (6 bases). With 3 bases removed from V and 9 bases from J, the gap between germline ends came to 15 bases. Germline values: CDR1 LNHDA, CDR2 SQIVND (reference sequence). The CDR3 is made up of 15 amino acids. CDR3 bases: TGTGCCAGTAGTATGTACAGGGAAATAGGTTCACCCCTCCACTTT. Amino acids: CASSMYREIGSPLHF.

CDR3 amino acids: CASSQAPGGRPTDTQYF. The CDR3 DNA reads as TGCGCCAGCAGCCAAGCCCCGGGGGGCAGGCCCACAGATACGCAGTATTTT. V is TRBV4-3 and J is TRBJ2-3; perhaps TRBD2 as D (7 bases). V shed 1 base and J shed 2 bases, with 16 bases lying between them. This CDR3 is built from 17 residues. From germline, CDR1 is LGHNA and CDR2 YSLEER.

The chain recombines TRBV11-2 with TRBJ1-4; D is unresolved. The CDR3 totals 13 residues. Trimming took off 3 bases at V and 5 bases at J, with 7 bases between the two ends. Germline V CDR1 and CDR2: SGHAT, FQNNGV. CDR3 protein: CASSFQMNEKLFF. The CDR3 DNA reads as TGTGCCAGCAGCTTCCAAATGAATGAAAAACTGTTTTTT.

The chain combines TRBV2 with TRBJ2-5, with a possible D match to TRBD1 (7 bases). Germline V gene lookup returns CDR1 SNHLY and CDR2 FYNNEI. V lost 8 bases, J lost 5 bases, and 18 bases lay in between. This CDR3 is 14 amino acids long. The CDR3 loop is CASGPTRGRETQYF. CDR3 sequence (DNA): TGTGCCAGCGGGCCTACCAGGGGGAGGGAGACCCAGTACTTC. Supplemented by reference TRBV2 and TRBJ2-5, the full variable domain reads EPEVTQTPSHQVTQMGQEVILRCVPISNHLYFYWYRQILGQKVEFLVSFYNNEISEKSEIFDDQFSVERPDGSNFTLKIRSTKLEDSAMYFCASGPTRGRETQYFGPGTRLLVL.

The rearrangement uses TRBV27 and TRBJ2-3, with TRBD1 as a possible D gene (5 bases). The CDR3 is 13 residues long. The V end was cut by 6 bases, the J end by 5 bases, with 12 bases between. In germline, CDR1 is MNHEY, CDR2 SMNVEV (reference sequence). Here the CDR3 DNA reads TGTGCCAGCAGCATGGCAGGGAAAGATACGCAGTATTTT. Translated: CASSMAGKDTQYF.

This chain links TRBV11-3 with TRBJ2-7; D possibly corresponds to TRBD1 (5 bases). The CDR3 length is 14 residues. V lost 2 bases and J lost 0, with 8 bases in between. The germline V gene encodes CDR1 SGHNT and CDR2 YENEEA. The CDR3 nucleotides read TGTGCCAGCAGCTTAAGGGGCGGCTCCTACGAGCAGTACTTC. Protein sequence: CASSLRGGSYEQYF. Drawing the rest from reference TRBV11-3 and TRBJ2-7, the complete variable domain is EAGVVQSPRYKIIEKKQPVAFWCNPISGHNTLYWYLQNLGQGPELLIRYENEEAVDDSQLPKDRFSAERLKGVDSTLKIQPAELGDSAVYLCASSLRGGSYEQYFGPGTRLTVT.

As regards this clone: This specimen includes other DNA sequences encoding the same CDR3. The rearrangement uses TRBV15 and TRBJ2-5; the match to TRBD1 covers 9 bases. The CDR3 contains 18 residues. Germline-derived CDR1 and CDR2 are LNHNV and YYDKDF (reference sequence). The V segment lost 0 bases and the J segment 0 bases; nucleotides outside the gene matches: 8. The CDR3 reads CATSREKQGAPNQETQYF. In DNA, the CDR3 is TGTGCCACCAGCAGAGAAAAACAGGGGGCTCCCAACCAAGAGACCCAGTACTTC.